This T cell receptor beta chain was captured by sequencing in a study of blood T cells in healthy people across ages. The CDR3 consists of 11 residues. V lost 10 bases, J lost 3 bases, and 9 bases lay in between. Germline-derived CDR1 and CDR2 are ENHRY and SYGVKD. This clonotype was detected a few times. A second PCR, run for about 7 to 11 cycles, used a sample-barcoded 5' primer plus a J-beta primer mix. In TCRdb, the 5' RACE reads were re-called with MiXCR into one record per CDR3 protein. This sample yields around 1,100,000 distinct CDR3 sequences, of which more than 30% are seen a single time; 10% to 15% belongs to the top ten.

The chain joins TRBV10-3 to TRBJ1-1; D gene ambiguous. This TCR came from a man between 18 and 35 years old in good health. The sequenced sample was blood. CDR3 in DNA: TGTGCCACCCAGGAATACACTGAAGCTTTCTTT. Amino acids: CATQEYTEAFF.